These 22 T cell receptor beta chains were sequenced from one sample in a study of cytomegalovirus exposure and HLA in healthy donors. PCR was performed using 60 Vbeta and 13 Jbeta primers. Clones were read by immunoSEQ multiplex PCR, and TCRdb kept only the in-frame ones, dropping some. The sample has roughly 110,000 clones; 74% are singletons. Specimen: PBMCs. The receptor source for this set is a woman in her forties in good health and CMV-seropositive.

CDR3 DNA sequence: TGTGCCTGGACCCTCGGCGGGGGAGATGAGTACTTC. The encoded protein is CAWTLGGGDEYF. This chain joins TRBV30 and TRBJ2-7, with TRBD2 identical over 7 bases. The CDR3 is 12 residues long. After removal of 4 bases from V and 11 bases from J, the junction contained 11 bases not matched to a gene. CDR1 and CDR2 (germline): GTSNPN, SVGIG (reference sequence).

The CDR3 bases are TGTGCCAGCAGTTTTCGTCGGGGAGAGACCCAGTACTTC. Translation: CASSFRRGETQYF. The rearrangement uses TRBV27 and TRBJ2-5, with D perhaps matching TRBD2 (5 bases). The CDR3 is 13 residues long. Trimming pared 3 bases from V and 4 bases from J, leaving 9 bases between. Per germline, CDR1 MNHEY and CDR2 SMNVEV (reference sequence).

The chain uses TRBV7-3 and TRBJ2-1, with 7 bases fitting TRBD1. The CDR3 contains 15 residues. Trimming removed 5 bases from V and 7 bases from J; junction bases left unmatched: 11. Per the germline V gene, CDR1 is SGHTA and CDR2 is FQGTGA. CDR3 sequence: CASSRRGLKGNEQFF. For the CDR3, the DNA is TGTGCCAGCAGCCGTAGGGGGCTTAAGGGGAATGAGCAGTTCTTC.

This clone turned up a few times. The chain carries TRBV10-3 and TRBJ2-7; maybe TRBD1 (5 bases). V was pared by 7 bases and J by 3 bases, with 13 bases between. Looked up from germline, CDR1 is ENHRY and CDR2 is SYGVKD. This CDR3 contains 13 residues. The CDR3 DNA is TGTGCCATCAAGGGGAACAGCAACTACGAGCAGTACTTC. Residues: CAIKGNSNYEQYF.

The chain joins TRBV30 to TRBJ1-4; D gene ambiguous. Trimming removed 1 base at V and 3 bases at J, with 6 bases between. CDR1 GTSNPN and CDR2 SVGIG come from the germline V gene (reference sequence). The CDR3 totals 13 residues. In DNA form, the CDR3 reads TGTGCCTGGAGTGAGAGCTCTAATGAAAAACTGTTTTTT. Translation gives CAWSESSNEKLFF.

The rearrangement uses TRBV10-3 and TRBJ2-5, with TRBD2 identical over 9 bases. Germline V lookup: CDR1 ENHRY, CDR2 SYGVKD. The CDR3 length is 14 residues. V trimming: 7 bases; J trimming: 1 base; junction bases outside the gene matches: 4. CDR3 nucleotide sequence: TGTGCCATCAAAGGCGGGGGGGTCCAAGAGACCCAGTACTTC. It specifies CAIKGGGVQETQYF.

This chain connects TRBV30 to TRBJ1-3, with 7 positions matching TRBD1. CDR1 and CDR2 (germline): GTSNPN, SVGIG (reference sequence). The CDR3 spans 13 residues. V was clipped by 4 bases and J by 3 bases; unmatched bases: 3. Here the CDR3 DNA reads TGTGCCTGGACTCAGGGGGATGGAAACACCATATATTTT. This sequence encodes CAWTQGDGNTIYF.

The chain couples TRBV6-5 to TRBJ1-2; 10 nucleotides line up with TRBD1. CDR3 length equals 14 residues. After removal of 6 bases from V and 2 bases from J, the junction contained 3 bases not matched to a gene. Germline assignment: CDR1 MNHEY and CDR2 SVGAGI. The CDR3 protein is CASRRQGANYGYTF. For the CDR3, the DNA is TGTGCCAGCAGACGACAGGGGGCGAACTATGGCTACACCTTC.

The J gene is TRBJ1-2, the V gene TRBV19; 9 bases map to TRBD1. V lost 5 bases and J lost 8; bases outside the gene matches: 3. The CDR3 length is 12 residues. Germline CDR1 and CDR2: LNHDA and SQIVND (reference sequence). In nucleotides, the CDR3 is TGTGCCAGTAGTTGGACAGGGGTCGGCTACACCTTC. It specifies CASSWTGVGYTF.

A single count supports this clone. The V and J genes are TRBV30 and TRBJ1-1, with unresolved D. The CDR3 runs 13 residues. From germline, CDR1 is GTSNPN and CDR2 SVGIG (reference sequence). V was trimmed by 4 bases and J by 8 bases, leaving 17 bases between them. Here the CDR3 reads CAWISLRVREAFF. CDR3 in DNA: TGTGCCTGGATCTCCCTTCGGGTCCGCGAAGCTTTCTTT. Full variable domain (missing parts from reference TRBV30 and TRBJ1-1): SQTIHQWPATLVQPVGSPLSLECTVEGTSNPNLYWYRQAAGRGLQLLFYSVGIGQISSEVPQNLSASRPQDRQFILSSKKLLLSDSGFYLCAWISLRVREAFFGQGTRLTVV.

This chain joins TRBV9 and TRBJ2-1; TRBD2 agrees at 14 bases. V gave up 3 bases and J gave up 6 bases; unmatched junction bases: 20. The germline V gene encodes CDR1 SGDLS and CDR2 YYNGEE. The CDR3 covers 21 residues. The CDR3 DNA sequence: TGTGCCAGCAGCGCACATCGCGGACTAGCGGGGGGTCCCACCTCTAGCAATGAGCAGTTCTTC. This codes for CASSAHRGLAGGPTSSNEQFF.

The gene calls are TRBV13 and TRBJ2-7; the match to TRBD2 covers 8 bases. This CDR3 spans 15 amino acids. Losses at the gene ends were 5 bases for V and 7 bases for J; bases not matched to a gene: 13. Per germline, CDR1 PRHDT and CDR2 FYEKMQ (reference sequence). The CDR3 here is CASSERPGTSSEQYF. CDR3 bases: TGTGCCAGCAGCGAGAGACCCGGGACTAGTTCAGAGCAGTACTTC.

This clone was recorded once. The J gene is TRBJ2-7, the V gene TRBV6-5; TRBD2 agrees at 13 bases. The CDR3 is 14 amino acids. Germline V lookup: CDR1 MNHEY, CDR2 SVGAGI. J was trimmed by 4 bases and V by 5 bases; bases with no gene match: 2. The CDR3, as DNA: TGTGCCAGCAGTCGACTAGCGGGGGGTTACGAGCAGTACTTC. Amino acids: CASSRLAGGYEQYF.

V usage is TRBV6-4 and J usage is TRBJ1-4, with D perhaps matching TRBD1 (6 bases). V shed 0 bases and J shed 7 bases, with 24 bases lying between them. The CDR3 has 19 amino acids. Germline V gives CDR1 MRHNA, CDR2 SNTAGT. CDR3: CASSDSRGQRALSSEKLFF. CDR3 nucleotide sequence: TGTGCCAGCAGTGACTCCAGAGGACAGAGGGCCCTGAGCAGTGAAAAACTGTTTTTT.

The chain combines TRBV6-5 with TRBJ1-2, with 12 positions matching TRBD1. Germline V gene sequence: CDR1 MNHEY, CDR2 SVGAGI. The CDR3 runs to 15 residues. V was clipped by 6 bases and J by 5 bases; unmatched bases: 7. The DNA for the CDR3 is TGTGCCAGCAGGGGGGACAGGGGGCGCGGGTATGGCTACACCTTC. Its translation: CASRGDRGRGYGYTF.

V gene TRBV7-3 combines with J gene TRBJ2-7; 8 bases line up with TRBD1. Germline V gene lookup returns CDR1 SGHTA and CDR2 FQGTGA. The CDR3 is 20 residues long. The ends lost 2 bases at V and 1 base at J; junction bases unmatched: 19. The CDR3 DNA sequence: TGTGCCAGCAGCTTACGCGCTGGACAGGGTAGGGGCGTCGGGTCCTACGAGCAGTACTTC. Translating gives CASSLRAGQGRGVGSYEQYF.

This sequence joins TRBV6-4 and TRBJ2-3; no clear D gene. From germline, CDR1 is MRHNA and CDR2 SNTAGT. There are 14 residues in the CDR3. Trimming cost V 7 bases and J 1 base, with 12 bases left between them. Here the CDR3 reads CASTDGYRTDTQYF. The DNA for the CDR3 is TGTGCCAGCACCGACGGGTACCGCACAGATACGCAGTATTTT.

V usage is TRBV7-2 and J usage is TRBJ1-6; D gene ambiguous. Germline-derived CDR1 and CDR2 are SGHTA and FQGNSA. The germline V and J ends were trimmed by 1 base and 7 bases, with 14 bases remaining between them. The CDR3 covers 16 residues. The DNA for the CDR3 is TGTGCCAGCAGCTTAGAGGGCGGGGTGGCCAATTCACCCCTCCACTTT. The encoded protein is CASSLEGGVANSPLHF.

This clone appeared a few times. The chain couples TRBV2 to TRBJ1-5; 9 bases map to TRBD1. J was trimmed by 6 bases and V by 9 bases; bases with no gene match: 6. Germline V lookup: CDR1 SNHLY, CDR2 FYNNEI. The CDR3 loop spans 13 amino acids. The CDR3 sequence is CASSQGASQPQHF. As DNA, the CDR3 is TGTGCCAGTTCACAGGGGGCGAGTCAGCCCCAGCATTTT.

This clone turned up a few times. V is TRBV5-8 and J is TRBJ1-2; perhaps TRBD1 as D (6 bases). Germline V lookup: CDR1 SGHTS, CDR2 YDEGEE. The ends were cut back, 5 bases at V and 0 bases at J, with 11 bases in the middle. This CDR3 contains 14 residues. The CDR3 here is CASRQGFSNYGYTF. The CDR3 DNA follows: TGTGCCAGCAGACAGGGATTCTCTAACTATGGCTACACCTTC. Together with reference TRBV5-8 and TRBJ1-2, the CDR3 gives the full variable domain: EAGVTQSPTHLIKTRGQQATLRCSPISGHTSVYWYQQALGLGLQFLLWYDEGEERNRGNFPPRFSGRQFPNYSSELNVNALELEDSALYLCASRQGFSNYGYTFGSGTRLTVV.

This sequence joins TRBV7-2 and TRBJ2-5; D remains ambiguous. The V gene's germline CDR1 is SGHTA and CDR2 FQGNSA. V dropped 5 bases and J dropped 5 bases, with 15 bases sitting between them. This CDR3 is 14 amino acids long. The DNA of the CDR3 is TGTGCCAGCAGCCTAAACCGTCCCCCCGAGACCCAGTACTTC. Residues: CASSLNRPPETQYF.

The chain is built from TRBV2 and TRBJ1-5, with 7 bases fitting TRBD1. The CDR3 has 14 residues. Looked up from germline, CDR1 is SNHLY and CDR2 is FYNNEI. Losses at the gene ends were 6 bases for V and 0 bases for J; bases not matched to a gene: 2. The DNA for the CDR3 is TGTGCCAGCAGCACAGGGGTTAGCAATCAGCCCCAGCATTTT. Amino acid sequence: CASSTGVSNQPQHF.